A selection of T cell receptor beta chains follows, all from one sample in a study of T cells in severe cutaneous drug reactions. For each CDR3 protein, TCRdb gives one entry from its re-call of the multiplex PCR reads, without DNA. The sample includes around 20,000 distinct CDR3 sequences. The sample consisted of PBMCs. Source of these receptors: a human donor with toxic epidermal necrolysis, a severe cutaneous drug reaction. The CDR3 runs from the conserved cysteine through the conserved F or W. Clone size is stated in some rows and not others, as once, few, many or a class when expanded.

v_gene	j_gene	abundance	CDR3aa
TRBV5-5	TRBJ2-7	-	CASSWGQAPYEQYF
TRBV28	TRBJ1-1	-	CASSFRSLGKAFF
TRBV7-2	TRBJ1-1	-	CASSRLGVNTEAFF
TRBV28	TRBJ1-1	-	CASRVVNTEAFF
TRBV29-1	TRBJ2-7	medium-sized	CSVEVEYEQYF
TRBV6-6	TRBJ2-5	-	CASSSRHDEETQYF
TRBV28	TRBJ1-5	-	CASIRQGARGNQPQHF
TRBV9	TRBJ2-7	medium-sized	CASSVGGFSYEQYF
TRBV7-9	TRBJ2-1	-	CASSKEVGGEGFF
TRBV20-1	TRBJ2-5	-	CSARGAQETQYF
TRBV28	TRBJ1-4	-	CASSRQLGPEKLFF
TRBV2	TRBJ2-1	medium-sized	CASSGAGTTSYNEQFF
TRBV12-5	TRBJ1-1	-	CASGLVGTAYEMNTEAFF
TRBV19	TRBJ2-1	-	CASNVGTSSSYNEQFF
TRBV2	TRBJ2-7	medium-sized	CASSAGPGNSYEQYF
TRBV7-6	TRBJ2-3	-	CASSLVAGTSTDTQYF
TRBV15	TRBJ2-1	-	CATSRGLGRNYNEQFF
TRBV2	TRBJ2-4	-	CASSGLAGARGLAKNIQYF
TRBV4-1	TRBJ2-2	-	CASSRIQGTGELFF
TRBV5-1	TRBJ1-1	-	CASSSGQGHTEAFF
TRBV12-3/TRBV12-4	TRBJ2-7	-	CASGGLYEQYF
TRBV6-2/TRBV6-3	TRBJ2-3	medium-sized	CASREAGATDTQYF
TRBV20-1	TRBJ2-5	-	CSARDIGGGQETQYF
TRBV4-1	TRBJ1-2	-	CASSPPRTAGSGYTF
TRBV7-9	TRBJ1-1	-	CASSLREEGTEAFF
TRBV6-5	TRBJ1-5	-	CASKITGTGNQPQHF
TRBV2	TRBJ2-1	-	CASIEGSGAYNEQFF
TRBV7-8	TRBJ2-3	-	CASSVSGRSADTQYF
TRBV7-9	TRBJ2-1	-	CASSLARAPSSYNEQFF
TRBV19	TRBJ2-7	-	CASSRTGISYEQYF
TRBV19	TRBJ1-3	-	CASTAGTGFFGNTIYF
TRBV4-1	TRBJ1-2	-	CASSQKLSRDSPYGYTF
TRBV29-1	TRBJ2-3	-	CSGEGGTDTQYF
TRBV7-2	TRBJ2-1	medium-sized	CASSRVGEQFF
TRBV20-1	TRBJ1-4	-	CSAKRTGGNEKLFF
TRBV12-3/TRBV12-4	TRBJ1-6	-	CASSSGGGALHF
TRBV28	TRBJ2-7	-	CASSSGQGAYEQYF
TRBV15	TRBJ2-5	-	CATSRGREETQYF
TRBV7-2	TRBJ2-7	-	CASSPGGATPYEQYF
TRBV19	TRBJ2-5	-	CASSISRGKTQYF
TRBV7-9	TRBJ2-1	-	CASSLEFRGPRDEQFF
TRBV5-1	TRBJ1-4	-	CASSNTANEKLFF